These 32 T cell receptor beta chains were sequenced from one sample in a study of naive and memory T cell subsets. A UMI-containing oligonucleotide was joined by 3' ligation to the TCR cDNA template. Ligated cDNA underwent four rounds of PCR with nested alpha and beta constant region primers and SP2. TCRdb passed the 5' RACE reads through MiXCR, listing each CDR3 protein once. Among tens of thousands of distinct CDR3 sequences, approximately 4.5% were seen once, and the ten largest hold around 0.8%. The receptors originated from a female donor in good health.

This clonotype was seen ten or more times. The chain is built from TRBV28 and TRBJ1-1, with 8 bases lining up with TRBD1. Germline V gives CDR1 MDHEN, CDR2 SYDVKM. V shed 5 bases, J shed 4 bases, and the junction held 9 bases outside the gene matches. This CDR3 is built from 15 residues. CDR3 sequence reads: CASSVPGTGFTEAFF. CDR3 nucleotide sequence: TGTGCCAGCAGTGTACCCGGGACAGGTTTCACTGAAGCTTTCTTT.

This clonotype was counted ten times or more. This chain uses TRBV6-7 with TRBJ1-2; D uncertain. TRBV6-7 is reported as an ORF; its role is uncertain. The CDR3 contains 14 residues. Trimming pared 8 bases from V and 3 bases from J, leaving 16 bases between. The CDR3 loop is CASRAGPYDYGYTF. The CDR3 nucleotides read TGTGCCAGCCGGGCAGGCCCCTACGACTATGGCTACACCTTC.

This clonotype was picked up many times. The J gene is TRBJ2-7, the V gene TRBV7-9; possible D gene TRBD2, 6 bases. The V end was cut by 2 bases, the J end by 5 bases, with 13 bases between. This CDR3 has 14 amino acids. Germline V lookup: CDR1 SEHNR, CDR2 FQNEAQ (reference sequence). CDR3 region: CASSLLGGPDEQYF. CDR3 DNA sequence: TGTGCCAGCAGCTTACTAGGAGGGCCGGACGAGCAGTACTTC.

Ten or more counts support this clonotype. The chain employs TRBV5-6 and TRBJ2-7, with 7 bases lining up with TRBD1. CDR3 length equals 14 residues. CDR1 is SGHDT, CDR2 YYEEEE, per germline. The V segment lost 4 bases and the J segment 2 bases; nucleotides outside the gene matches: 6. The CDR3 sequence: CASSLGQTTYEQYF. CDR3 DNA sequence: TGTGCCAGCAGCCTGGGACAGACGACCTACGAGCAGTACTTC.

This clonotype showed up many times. CDR3 bases: TGTGCCAGCAGCTTGGTGTCAGGAGCTAGCACAGATACGCAGTATTTT. This encodes CASSLVSGASTDTQYF. The chain links TRBV5-5 to TRBJ2-3; D unclear. The V and J ends lost 0 bases and 0 bases respectively, with 11 bases between them. Germline V gives CDR1 SGHKS, CDR2 YYEKEE (reference sequence). CDR3 length: 16 amino acids.

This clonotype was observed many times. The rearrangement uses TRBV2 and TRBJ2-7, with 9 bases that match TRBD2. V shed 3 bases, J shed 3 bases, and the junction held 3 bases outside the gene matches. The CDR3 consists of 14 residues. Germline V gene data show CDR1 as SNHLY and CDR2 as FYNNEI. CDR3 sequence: CASSELSGSYEQYF. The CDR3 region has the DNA TGTGCCAGCAGTGAGCTTAGCGGGAGCTACGAGCAGTACTTC.

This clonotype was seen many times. In DNA, the CDR3 is TGTGCCAGCAGCCGAGGACAGGGGACAAATGAGCAGTTCTTC. This codes for CASSRGQGTNEQFF. This chain connects TRBV11-3 to TRBJ2-1, with TRBD1 matching over 9 bases. CDR1 and CDR2 (germline): SGHNT, YENEEA. V shed 5 bases, J shed 7 bases, and the junction held 6 bases outside the gene matches. The CDR3 is 14 residues long.

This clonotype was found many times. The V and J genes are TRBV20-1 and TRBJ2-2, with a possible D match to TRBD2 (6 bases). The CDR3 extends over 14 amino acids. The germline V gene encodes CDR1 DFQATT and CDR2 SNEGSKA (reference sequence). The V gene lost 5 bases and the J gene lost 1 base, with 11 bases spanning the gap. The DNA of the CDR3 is TGCAGTGCTGTTGGAGGGAGGAACACCGGGGAGCTGTTTTTT. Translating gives CSAVGGRNTGELFF.

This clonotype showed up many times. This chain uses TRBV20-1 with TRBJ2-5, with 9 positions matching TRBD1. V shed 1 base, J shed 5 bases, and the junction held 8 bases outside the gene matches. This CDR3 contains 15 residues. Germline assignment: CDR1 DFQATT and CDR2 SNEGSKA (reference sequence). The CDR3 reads CSARGPGQGGETQYF. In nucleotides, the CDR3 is TGCAGTGCTAGAGGCCCGGGACAGGGCGGCGAGACCCAGTACTTC.

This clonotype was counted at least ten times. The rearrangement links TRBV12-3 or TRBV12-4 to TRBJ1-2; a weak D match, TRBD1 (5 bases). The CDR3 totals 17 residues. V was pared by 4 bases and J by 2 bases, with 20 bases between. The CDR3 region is CASSSFLGQGGNYGYTF. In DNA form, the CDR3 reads TGTGCCAGCAGTTCCTTCCTGGGTCAGGGTGGAAACTATGGCTACACCTTC.

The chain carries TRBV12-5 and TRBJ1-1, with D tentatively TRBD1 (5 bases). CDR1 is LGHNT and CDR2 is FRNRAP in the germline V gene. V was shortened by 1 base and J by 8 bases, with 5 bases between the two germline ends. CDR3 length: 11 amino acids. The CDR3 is CASGLGQEAFF. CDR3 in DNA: TGTGCTAGTGGTTTGGGACAGGAAGCTTTCTTT.

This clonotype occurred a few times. The chain's CDR3 is CSAPPAGPNTGELFF. In DNA form, the CDR3 reads TGCAGTGCCCCCCCAGCGGGACCGAACACCGGGGAGCTGTTTTTT. The chain recombines TRBV20-1 with TRBJ2-2, with TRBD2 matching 7 bases. CDR1 and CDR2 from the germline V gene are DFQATT and SNEGSKA (reference sequence). The CDR3 is made up of 15 amino acids. Unmatched junction bases numbered 7, after V lost 6 bases and J lost 0 bases.

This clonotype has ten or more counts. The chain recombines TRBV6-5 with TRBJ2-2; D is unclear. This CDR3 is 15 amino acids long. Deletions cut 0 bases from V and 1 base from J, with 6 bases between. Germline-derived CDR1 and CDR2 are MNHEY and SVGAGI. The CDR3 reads CASSYSRGNTGELFF. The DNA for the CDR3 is TGTGCCAGCAGTTACTCGCGAGGGAACACCGGGGAGCTGTTTTTT.

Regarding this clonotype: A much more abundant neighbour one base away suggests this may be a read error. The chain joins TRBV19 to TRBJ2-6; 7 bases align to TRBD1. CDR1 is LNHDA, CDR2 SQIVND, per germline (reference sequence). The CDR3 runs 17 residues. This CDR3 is CASAKGAANSGANVLAF. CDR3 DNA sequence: TGTGCCAGTGCGAAGGGGGCCGCCAACTCTGGGGCCAACGTCCTGGCTTTC.

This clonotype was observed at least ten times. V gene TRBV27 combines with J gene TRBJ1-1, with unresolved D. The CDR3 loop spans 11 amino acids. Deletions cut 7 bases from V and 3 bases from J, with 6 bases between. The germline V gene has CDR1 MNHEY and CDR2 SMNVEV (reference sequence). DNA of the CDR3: TGTGCCAGCACATCCTACACTGAAGCTTTCTTT. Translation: CASTSYTEAFF.

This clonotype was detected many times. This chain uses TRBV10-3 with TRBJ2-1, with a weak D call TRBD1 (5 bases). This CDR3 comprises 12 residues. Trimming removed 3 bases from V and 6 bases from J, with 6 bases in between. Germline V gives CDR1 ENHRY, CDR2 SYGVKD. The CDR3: CAISEQVNEQFF. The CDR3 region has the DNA TGTGCCATCAGTGAACAGGTCAATGAGCAGTTCTTC.

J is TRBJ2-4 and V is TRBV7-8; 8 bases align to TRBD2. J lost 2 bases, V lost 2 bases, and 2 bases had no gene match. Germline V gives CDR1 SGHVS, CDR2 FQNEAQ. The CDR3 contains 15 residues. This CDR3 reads CASSLSGSTKNIQYF. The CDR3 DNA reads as TGTGCCAGCAGCTTAAGCGGGAGTACCAAAAACATTCAGTACTTC.

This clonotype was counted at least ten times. The CDR3 region is CASSSRSGSWGSYNEQFF. For the CDR3, the DNA is TGTGCCAGTAGTAGCCGAAGCGGGTCGTGGGGCTCCTACAATGAGCAGTTCTTC. The chain uses TRBV19 and TRBJ2-1; perhaps TRBD2 as D (6 bases). Germline V gene sequence: CDR1 LNHDA, CDR2 SQIVND (reference sequence). The CDR3 totals 18 residues. V dropped 4 bases and J dropped 0 bases, with 19 bases sitting between them.

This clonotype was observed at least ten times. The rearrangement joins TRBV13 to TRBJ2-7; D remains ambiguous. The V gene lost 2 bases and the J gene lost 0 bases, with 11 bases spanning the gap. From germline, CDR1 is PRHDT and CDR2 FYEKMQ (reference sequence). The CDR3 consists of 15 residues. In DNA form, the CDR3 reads TGTGCCAGCAGCTTAAGGGCGCCCAGCTCCTACGAGCAGTACTTC. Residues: CASSLRAPSSYEQYF.

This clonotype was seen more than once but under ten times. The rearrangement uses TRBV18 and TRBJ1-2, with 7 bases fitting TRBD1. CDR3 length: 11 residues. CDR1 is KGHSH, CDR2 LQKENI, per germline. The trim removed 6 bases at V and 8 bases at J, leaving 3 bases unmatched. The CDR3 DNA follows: TGTGCCAGCTCGCCGGGACAGGGCTACACCTTC. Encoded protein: CASSPGQGYTF.

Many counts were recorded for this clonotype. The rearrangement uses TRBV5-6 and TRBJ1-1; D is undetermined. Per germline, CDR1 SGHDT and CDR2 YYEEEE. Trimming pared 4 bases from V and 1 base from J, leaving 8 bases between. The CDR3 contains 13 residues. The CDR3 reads CASSTAQNTEAFF. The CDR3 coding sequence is TGTGCCAGCAGCACAGCACAGAACACTGAAGCTTTCTTT. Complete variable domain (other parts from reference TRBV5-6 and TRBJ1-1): DAGVTQSPTHLIKTRGQQVTLRCSPKSGHDTVSWYQQALGQGPQFIFQYYEEEERQRGNFPDRFSGHQFPNYSSELNVNALLLGDSALYLCASSTAQNTEAFFGQGTRLTVV.

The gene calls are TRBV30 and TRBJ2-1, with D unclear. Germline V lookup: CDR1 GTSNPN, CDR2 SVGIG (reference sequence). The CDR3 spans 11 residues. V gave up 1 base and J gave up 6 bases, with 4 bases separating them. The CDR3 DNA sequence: TGTGCCTGGAGTGGACTCAATGAGCAGTTCTTC. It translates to CAWSGLNEQFF.

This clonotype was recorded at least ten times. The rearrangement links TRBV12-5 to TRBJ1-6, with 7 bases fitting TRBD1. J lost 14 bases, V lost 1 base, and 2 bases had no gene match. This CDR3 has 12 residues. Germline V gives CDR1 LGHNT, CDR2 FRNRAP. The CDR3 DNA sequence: TGTGCTAGTGGTTTGGAAGGACAGGCCCTCCACTTT. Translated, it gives CASGLEGQALHF.

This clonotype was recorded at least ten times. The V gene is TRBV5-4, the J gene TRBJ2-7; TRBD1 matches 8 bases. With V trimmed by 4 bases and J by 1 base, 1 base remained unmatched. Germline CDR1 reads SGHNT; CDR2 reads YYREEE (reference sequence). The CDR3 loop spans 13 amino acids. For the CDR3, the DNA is TGTGCCAGCAGCACAGGGGGATCCTACGAGCAGTACTTC. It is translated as CASSTGGSYEQYF.

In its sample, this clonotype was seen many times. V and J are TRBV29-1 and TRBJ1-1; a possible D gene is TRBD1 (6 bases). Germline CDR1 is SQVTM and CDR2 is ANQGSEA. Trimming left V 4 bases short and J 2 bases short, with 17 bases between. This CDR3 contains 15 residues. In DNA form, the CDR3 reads TGCAGCGTTGCTTTAAGTGGGGGCGCCAACACTGAAGCTTTCTTT. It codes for CSVALSGGANTEAFF.

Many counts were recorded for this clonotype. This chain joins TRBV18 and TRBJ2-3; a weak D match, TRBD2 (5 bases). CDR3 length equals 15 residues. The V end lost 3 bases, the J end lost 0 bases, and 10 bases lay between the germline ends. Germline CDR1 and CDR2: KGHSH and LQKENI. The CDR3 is CASSPVGGSTDTQYF. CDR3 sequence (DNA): TGTGCCAGCTCACCCGTCGGAGGAAGCACAGATACGCAGTATTTT.

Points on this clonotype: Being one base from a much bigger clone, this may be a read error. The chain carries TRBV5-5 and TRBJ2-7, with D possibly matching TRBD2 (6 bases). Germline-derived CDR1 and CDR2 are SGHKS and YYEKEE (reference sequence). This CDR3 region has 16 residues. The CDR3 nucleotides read TGTGTCAGCAGCTTGGAGGGCGGGCAGTTCCCCTACGAGCAGTACTTC. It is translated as CVSSLEGGQFPYEQYF.

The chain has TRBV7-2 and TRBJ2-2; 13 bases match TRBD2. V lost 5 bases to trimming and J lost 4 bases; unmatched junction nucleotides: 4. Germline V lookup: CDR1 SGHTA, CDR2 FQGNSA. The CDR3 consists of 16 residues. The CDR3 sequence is CASSRTSGRATGELFF. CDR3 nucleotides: TGTGCCAGCAGCCGTACTAGCGGGAGGGCCACCGGGGAGCTGTTTTTT.

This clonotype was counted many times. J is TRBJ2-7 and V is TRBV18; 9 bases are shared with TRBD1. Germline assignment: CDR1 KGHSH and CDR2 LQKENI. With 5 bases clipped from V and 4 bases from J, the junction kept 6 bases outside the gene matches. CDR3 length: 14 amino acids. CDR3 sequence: CASSAGTGKYEQYF. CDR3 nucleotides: TGTGCCAGCTCAGCCGGGACAGGGAAGTACGAGCAGTACTTC.

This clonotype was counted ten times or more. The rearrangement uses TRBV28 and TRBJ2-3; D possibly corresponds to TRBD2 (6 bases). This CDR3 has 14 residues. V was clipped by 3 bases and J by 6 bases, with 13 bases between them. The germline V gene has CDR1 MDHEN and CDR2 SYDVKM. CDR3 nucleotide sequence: TGTGCCAGCAGTTTTCACGGGAGTGCGGATACGCAGTATTTT. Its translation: CASSFHGSADTQYF.

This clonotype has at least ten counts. CDR3 in DNA: TGTGCCAGCAGTGACAGGCAGCCACAAGAGACCCAGTACTTC. Protein sequence: CASSDRQPQETQYF. The chain combines TRBV2 with TRBJ2-5; D unclear. Trimming shortened V by 3 bases and J by 2 bases, and 10 bases separated the two germline ends. Germline V gene data show CDR1 as SNHLY and CDR2 as FYNNEI. The CDR3 contains 14 residues.

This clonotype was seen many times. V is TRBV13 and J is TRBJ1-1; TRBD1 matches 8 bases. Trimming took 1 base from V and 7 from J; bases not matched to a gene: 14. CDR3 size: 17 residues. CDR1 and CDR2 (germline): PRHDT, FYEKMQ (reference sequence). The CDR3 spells CASSLAIAGDRGIEAFF. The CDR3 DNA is TGTGCCAGCAGCTTAGCCATAGCGGGAGACAGGGGTATTGAAGCTTTCTTT.